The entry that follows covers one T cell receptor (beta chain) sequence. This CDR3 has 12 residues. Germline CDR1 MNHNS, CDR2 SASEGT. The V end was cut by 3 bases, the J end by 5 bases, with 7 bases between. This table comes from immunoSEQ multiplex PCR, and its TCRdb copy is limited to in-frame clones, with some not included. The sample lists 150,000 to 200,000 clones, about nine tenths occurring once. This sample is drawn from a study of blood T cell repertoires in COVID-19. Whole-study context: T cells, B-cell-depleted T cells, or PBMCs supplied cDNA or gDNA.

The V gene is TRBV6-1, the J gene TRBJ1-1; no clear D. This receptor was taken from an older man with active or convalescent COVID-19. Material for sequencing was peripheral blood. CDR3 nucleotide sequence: TGTGCCAGCAGTGAGAGGGTGACTGAAGCTTTCTTT. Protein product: CASSERVTEAFF.